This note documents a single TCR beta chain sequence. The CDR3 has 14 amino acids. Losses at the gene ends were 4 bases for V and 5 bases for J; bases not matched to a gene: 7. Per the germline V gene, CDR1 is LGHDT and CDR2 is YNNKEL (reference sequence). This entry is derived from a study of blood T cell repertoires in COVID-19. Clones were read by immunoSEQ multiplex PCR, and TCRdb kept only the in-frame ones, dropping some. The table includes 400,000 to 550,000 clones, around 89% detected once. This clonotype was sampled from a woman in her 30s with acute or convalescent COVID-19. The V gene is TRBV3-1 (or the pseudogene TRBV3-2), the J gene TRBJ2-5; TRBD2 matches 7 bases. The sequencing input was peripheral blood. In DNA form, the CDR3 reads TGTGCCAGCAGCCGACTAGCCCGGGGGGAGACCCAGTACTTC. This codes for CASSRLARGETQYF.